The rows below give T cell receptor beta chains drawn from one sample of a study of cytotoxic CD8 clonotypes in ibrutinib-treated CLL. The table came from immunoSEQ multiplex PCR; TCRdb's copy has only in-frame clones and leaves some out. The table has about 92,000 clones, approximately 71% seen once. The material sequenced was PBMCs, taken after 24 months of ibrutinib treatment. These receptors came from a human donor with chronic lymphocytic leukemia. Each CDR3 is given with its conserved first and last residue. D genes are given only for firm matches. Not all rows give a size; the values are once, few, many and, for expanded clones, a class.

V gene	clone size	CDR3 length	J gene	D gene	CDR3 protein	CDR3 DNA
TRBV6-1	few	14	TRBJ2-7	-	CASSEAGITYEQYF	TGTGCCAGCAGTGAAGCGGGAATTACCTACGAGCAGTACTTC
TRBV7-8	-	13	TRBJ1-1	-	CASSTQVNTEAFF	TGTGCCAGCAGCACCCAGGTGAACACTGAAGCTTTCTTT
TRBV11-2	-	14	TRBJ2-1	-	CASSLLVSANEQFF	TGTGCCAGCAGCTTACTAGTAAGTGCGAATGAGCAGTTCTTC
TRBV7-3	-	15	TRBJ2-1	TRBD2	CASSVGLAGSNEQFF	TGTGCCAGCAGCGTCGGACTAGCGGGATCTAATGAGCAGTTCTTC
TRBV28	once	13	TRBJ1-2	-	CASRLTVAYGYTF	TGTGCCAGCAGGTTGACAGTAGCCTATGGCTACACCTTC
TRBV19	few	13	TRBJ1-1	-	CASSIGRNTEAFF	TGTGCCAGTAGTATCGGCAGGAACACTGAAGCTTTCTTT
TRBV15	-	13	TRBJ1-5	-	CATSRDLIRPQHF	TGTGCCACCAGCAGAGATCTAATTCGGCCCCAGCATTTT
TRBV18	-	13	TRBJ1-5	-	CASSRQDNQPQHF	TGTGCCAGCTCACGCCAGGATAATCAGCCCCAGCATTTT
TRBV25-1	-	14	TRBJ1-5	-	CASSEQYSNQPQHF	TGTGCCAGCAGTGAACAGTATAGCAATCAGCCCCAGCATTTT
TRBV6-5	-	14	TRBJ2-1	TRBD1	CASSYSMTGYEQFF	TGTGCCAGCAGTTACTCGATGACAGGGTATGAGCAGTTCTTC
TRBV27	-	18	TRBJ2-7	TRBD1	CASSFIGWGQGAIYEQYF	TGTGCCAGCAGTTTTATCGGATGGGGACAGGGGGCTATATACGAGCAGTACTTC
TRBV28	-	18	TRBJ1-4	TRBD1	CASSFPGQQGDPNEKLFF	TGTGCCAGCAGTTTCCCGGGCCAGCAGGGGGACCCTAATGAAAAACTGTTTTTT
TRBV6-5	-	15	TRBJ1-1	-	CASSSPGTRRSEAFF	TGTGCCAGCAGTAGCCCGGGAACTAGGAGGTCTGAAGCTTTCTTT
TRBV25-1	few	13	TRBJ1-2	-	CASPNYPNYGYTF	TGTGCCAGCCCGAATTATCCTAACTATGGCTACACCTTC
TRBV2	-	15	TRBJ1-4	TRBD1	CASSLTGAIDEKLFF	TGTGCCAGCAGCCTAACAGGGGCGATAGATGAAAAACTGTTTTTT
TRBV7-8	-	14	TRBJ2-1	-	CASRGLDSYNEQFF	TGTGCCAGCCGCGGACTTGACTCCTACAATGAGCAGTTCTTC
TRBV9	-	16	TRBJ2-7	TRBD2	CASSTWLGRGVFEQYF	TGTGCCAGCAGCACCTGGTTGGGACGGGGGGTTTTCGAGCAGTACTTC
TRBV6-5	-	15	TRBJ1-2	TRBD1	CASSTGPGTGEGYTF	TGTGCCAGCAGTACCGGTCCCGGGACAGGGGAAGGCTACACCTTC
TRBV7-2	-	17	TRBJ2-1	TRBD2	CASSLGVLAGGNNEQFF	TGTGCCAGCAGCTTGGGCGTCCTAGCGGGAGGGAACAATGAGCAGTTCTTC
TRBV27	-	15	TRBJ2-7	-	CASRDVGAHSYEQYF	TGTGCCAGCCGGGACGTCGGGGCCCACTCCTACGAGCAGTACTTC
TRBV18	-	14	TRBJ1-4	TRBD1	CASSPWQGARKLFF	TGTGCCAGCTCACCATGGCAGGGGGCGAGGAAACTGTTTTTT
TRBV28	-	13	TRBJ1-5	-	CASRSTGATPQHF	TGTGCCAGCAGGTCCACCGGGGCCACGCCCCAGCATTTT